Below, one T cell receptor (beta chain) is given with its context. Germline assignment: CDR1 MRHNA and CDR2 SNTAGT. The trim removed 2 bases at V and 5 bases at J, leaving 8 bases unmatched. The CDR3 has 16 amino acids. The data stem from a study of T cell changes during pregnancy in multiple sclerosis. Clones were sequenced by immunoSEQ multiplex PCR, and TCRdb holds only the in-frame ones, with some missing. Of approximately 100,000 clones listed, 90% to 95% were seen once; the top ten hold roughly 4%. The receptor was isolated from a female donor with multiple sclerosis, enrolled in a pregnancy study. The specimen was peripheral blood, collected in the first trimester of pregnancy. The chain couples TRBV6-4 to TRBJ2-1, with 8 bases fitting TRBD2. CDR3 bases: TGTGCCAGCAGTGACATGAGCGGGGGTCTCCACAATGAGCAGTTCTTC. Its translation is CASSDMSGGLHNEQFF.